Below are 27 T cell receptor beta chains sequenced from a single sample in a study of blood T cell repertoires in COVID-19. Method: immunoSEQ multiplex PCR; TCRdb's copy keeps in-frame clones and lacks some. The table lists 150,000 or so clones, over 80% of them singletons, with around 1.5% in the top ten. Specimen: peripheral blood. These TCRs come from a human donor in a cohort sampled during active COVID-19.

With respect to this clone: Other DNA sequences of this sample code for an identical CDR3. V and J are TRBV7-9 and TRBJ1-1; TRBD1 agrees at 7 bases. The CDR3 is 13 residues long. The ends lost 6 bases at V and 1 base at J; junction bases unmatched: 2. Germline CDR1 SEHNR, CDR2 FQNEAQ (reference sequence). Here the CDR3 reads CASSRQGNTEAFF. In DNA, the CDR3 is TGTGCCAGCAGTCGACAGGGGAACACTGAAGCTTTCTTT.

This clone appeared a single time. The V call is TRBV6-5, the J call TRBJ1-5; no definite D call. The CDR3 has 13 amino acids. In germline, CDR1 is MNHEY, CDR2 SVGAGI. Trimming removed 6 bases at V and 5 bases at J, with 11 bases between. CDR3 nucleotides: TGTGCCAGCAGCCCAAATCAGGATCAGCCCCAGCATTTT. It specifies CASSPNQDQPQHF.

This rearrangement joins TRBV7-8 to TRBJ1-3; 7 positions match TRBD1. The germline CDR1 and CDR2 sequences are SGHVS and FQNEAQ. Unmatched junction bases numbered 12, after V lost 0 bases and J lost 7 bases. The CDR3 spans 17 residues. CDR3 residues: CASSLAIQGRGGNTIYF. Here the CDR3 DNA reads TGTGCCAGCAGCTTAGCGATACAGGGGAGAGGAGGGAACACCATATATTTT.

This clone appeared once. The gene calls are TRBV9 and TRBJ1-2; D is unclear. V lost 2 bases, J lost 7 bases, and 12 bases lay in between. CDR1 SGDLS and CDR2 YYNGEE come from the germline V gene. The length of the CDR3 is 13 residues. The CDR3 is CASSVGPSSGYTF. The CDR3 DNA follows: TGTGCCAGCAGCGTTGGCCCCTCTAGTGGCTACACCTTC.

The chain joins TRBV28 to TRBJ2-3; 7 nucleotides match TRBD2. With V trimmed by 4 bases and J by 7 bases, 14 bases remained unmatched. Germline CDR1 is MDHEN and CDR2 is SYDVKM. The length of the CDR3 is 16 residues. The CDR3, as DNA: TGTGCCAGCAGTTCGCTCCCTAGCGGAAGGACGAATACGCAGTATTTT. Protein: CASSSLPSGRTNTQYF.

Here the CDR3 reads CASSLDRGRMNTEAFF. CDR3 DNA sequence: TGTGCCAGCAGTTTGGACAGGGGGCGCATGAACACTGAAGCTTTCTTT. The J gene is TRBJ1-1, the V gene TRBV27; TRBD1 agrees at 11 bases. Trimming removed 3 bases from V and 0 bases from J; junction bases left unmatched: 3. This CDR3 spans 16 amino acids. From germline, CDR1 is MNHEY and CDR2 SMNVEV (reference sequence).

The chain is built from TRBV28 and TRBJ2-7, with 7 bases matching TRBD1. V shed 7 bases and J 6 bases; nucleotides not matched to a gene: 9. The CDR3 contains 13 residues. Germline V lookup: CDR1 MDHEN, CDR2 SYDVKM. The CDR3 DNA is TGTGCCAGCATGAGGGGGCCCCGGGGCGAGCAGTACTTC. Translated, it gives CASMRGPRGEQYF. The full variable domain, its missing parts supplied by reference TRBV28 and TRBJ2-7, is DVKVTQSSRYLVKRTGEKVFLECVQDMDHENMFWYRQDPGLGLRLIYFSYDVKMKEKGDIPEGYSVSREKKERFSLILESASTNQTSMYLCASMRGPRGEQYFGPGTRLTVT.

This chain joins TRBV7-2 and TRBJ1-5; 7 nucleotides match TRBD1. Germline V lookup: CDR1 SGHTA, CDR2 FQGNSA. V lost 5 bases and J lost 1; bases outside the gene matches: 5. The CDR3 covers 15 residues. CDR3 amino acids: CASSQGEISNQPQHF. The CDR3 DNA reads TGTGCCAGCAGCCAGGGGGAAATAAGCAATCAGCCCCAGCATTTT.

The count of this clone is one. The rearrangement uses TRBV6-5 and TRBJ2-1; 7 bases are a match to TRBD2. The trim removed 4 bases at V and 8 bases at J, leaving 14 bases unmatched. Germline V gene data show CDR1 as MNHEY and CDR2 as SVGAGI. The CDR3 has 16 amino acids. CDR3 amino acids: CASSWGGGVGADEQFF. The CDR3 nucleotides are TGTGCCAGCAGTTGGGGGGGAGGAGTAGGGGCGGATGAGCAGTTCTTC.

The gene calls are TRBV25-1 and TRBJ2-5; TRBD2 matches 8 bases. V lost 0 bases and J lost 2; bases outside the gene matches: 5. This CDR3 spans 16 amino acids. The V gene's germline CDR1 is MGHDK and CDR2 SYGVNS. CDR3 amino acids: CASSEYRIAGQETQYF. The CDR3 nucleotides are TGTGCCAGCAGTGAATACAGGATAGCGGGACAAGAGACCCAGTACTTC. The entire variable domain, with the rest obtained from reference TRBV25-1 and TRBJ2-5, is as follows: EADIYQTPRYLVIGTGKKITLECSQTMGHDKMYWYQQDPGMELHLIHYSYGVNSTEKGDLSSESTVSRIRTEHFPLTLESARPSHTSQYLCASSEYRIAGQETQYFGPGTRLLVL.

The chain links TRBV6-2 or TRBV6-3 to TRBJ1-2, with a possible D match to TRBD1 (5 bases). The CDR3 covers 13 residues. V lost 4 bases and J lost 3, with 9 bases in between. Germline assignment: CDR1 MNHEY and CDR2 SVGEGT. The DNA of the CDR3 is TGTGCCAGCAGTTTGGGCAGGGACTATGGCTACACCTTC. The encoded protein is CASSLGRDYGYTF.

In this sample, this clone turned up once. The chain links TRBV18 to TRBJ2-1, with 13 bases fitting TRBD2. CDR3 length equals 16 residues. Per germline, CDR1 KGHSH and CDR2 LQKENI. V shed 5 bases and J 7 bases; nucleotides not matched to a gene: 8. The CDR3 sequence: CASSAGTSGNRNEQFF. CDR3 bases: TGTGCCAGCTCAGCTGGGACTAGCGGGAATCGGAATGAGCAGTTCTTC.

This sequence joins TRBV28 and TRBJ2-7; 11 nucleotides line up with TRBD2. Germline assignment: CDR1 MDHEN and CDR2 SYDVKM. There are 15 residues in the CDR3. J was trimmed by 4 bases and V by 6 bases; bases with no gene match: 8. The chain's CDR3 is CASSPVGLAEYEQYF. CDR3 bases: TGTGCCAGCAGCCCGGTGGGACTAGCGGAATACGAGCAGTACTTC.

The rearrangement uses TRBV7-3 and TRBJ2-6; TRBD1 aligns across 7 bases. This CDR3 is built from 17 residues. The V gene end was trimmed by 5 bases and the J gene end by 1 base; junction bases not matched to a gene: 8. Germline loops: CDR1 SGHTA, CDR2 FQGTGA. Here the CDR3 DNA reads TGTGCCAGCAGCCGAAGCCCACAGGGGTCTGGGGCCAACGTCCTGACTTTC. It specifies CASSRSPQGSGANVLTF.

This chain uses TRBV15 with TRBJ1-4; 10 positions agree with TRBD1. The CDR3 is 14 residues long. CDR1 and CDR2 (germline): LNHNV, YYDKDF (reference sequence). Losses at the gene ends were 4 bases for V and 10 bases for J; bases not matched to a gene: 6. The CDR3 nucleotides read TGTGCCACCAGCATCGACAGGGGGCCGGGAAAACTGTTTTTT. Translated, it gives CATSIDRGPGKLFF.

The V call is TRBV11-2, the J call TRBJ2-5; D remains ambiguous. Trimming removed 0 bases from V and 5 bases from J, with 4 bases in between. Germline lookup yields CDR1 SGHAT and CDR2 FQNNGV. There are 12 residues in the CDR3. This chain's CDR3 is CASSLDEETQYF. The CDR3 bases are TGTGCCAGCAGCTTAGACGAGGAGACCCAGTACTTC.

V is TRBV10-3 and J is TRBJ1-1; D may be TRBD1 (5 bases). The CDR3 consists of 14 residues. V lost 3 bases, J lost 4 bases, and 12 bases lay in between. Germline CDR1 and CDR2: ENHRY and SYGVKD. CDR3 nucleotides: TGTGCCATCAGTGAAGGAGGGGCGAGCACTGAAGCTTTCTTT. Amino acid sequence: CAISEGGASTEAFF.

The chain couples TRBV6-6 to TRBJ1-2; the D gene is possibly TRBD1 (5 bases). CDR1 MNHNY and CDR2 SVGAGI come from the germline V gene (reference sequence). CDR3 length: 13 residues. With 5 bases removed from V and 12 bases from J, the gap between germline ends came to 19 bases. The CDR3 reads CASSNPTASKDTF. In DNA form, the CDR3 reads TGTGCCAGCAGTAACCCGACAGCTTCTAAAGACACCTTC.

The rearrangement uses TRBV18 and TRBJ1-6, with D possibly TRBD1 on 5 matching bases. The germline gives CDR1 KGHSH, CDR2 LQKENI. V dropped 5 bases and J dropped 5 bases, with 16 bases sitting between them. The CDR3 contains 16 residues. The DNA for the CDR3 is TGTGCCAGCTCAACCCGACAGCTCCAAGATAATTCACCCCTCCACTTT. Residues: CASSTRQLQDNSPLHF.

This clone has more than one count but fewer than ten. This rearrangement joins TRBV19 to TRBJ1-1; 7 bases agree with TRBD1. This CDR3 has 13 amino acids. J was trimmed by 1 base and V by 6 bases; bases with no gene match: 2. CDR1 and CDR2 (germline): LNHDA, SQIVND (reference sequence). The CDR3 coding sequence is TGTGCCAGTAGGAGACAGGGGAACACTGAAGCTTTCTTT. It specifies CASRRQGNTEAFF.

The J gene is TRBJ2-2, the V gene TRBV7-2; no definite D call. There are 15 residues in the CDR3. Germline V gene data show CDR1 as SGHTA and CDR2 as FQGNSA. Between the trimmed V and J ends, which lost 5 bases and 4 bases, there was a span of 14 bases. CDR3 loop: CASSLAYGSTGELFF. Written as DNA, the CDR3 is TGTGCCAGCAGCCTCGCCTACGGTAGCACCGGGGAGCTGTTTTTT.

In DNA form, the CDR3 reads TGTGCCAGCAGCTTTCGACAGGGGTCGGAAGAGCAGTACTTC. Its protein product is CASSFRQGSEEQYF. The chain links TRBV28 to TRBJ2-7; 8 positions match TRBD1. Germline-derived CDR1 and CDR2 are MDHEN and SYDVKM. The CDR3 has 14 amino acids. Trimming at V came to 6 bases and at J to 7 bases, leaving 11 bases not matched to a gene.

The rearrangement links TRBV18 to TRBJ1-5; 7 bases are a match to TRBD1. Germline values: CDR1 KGHSH, CDR2 LQKENI. CDR3 length: 14 residues. The ends lost 5 bases at V and 4 bases at J; junction bases unmatched: 5. The CDR3 DNA is TGTGCCAGCTCAGCGACAGGGTCTAATCAGCCCCAGCATTTT. Protein product: CASSATGSNQPQHF.

The chain combines TRBV6-4 with TRBJ2-3; D unclear. V shed 3 bases and J shed 2 bases, with 6 bases lying between them. CDR1 is MRHNA and CDR2 is SNTAGT in the germline V gene. This CDR3 is 13 amino acids long. The chain's CDR3 is CASSEETTDTQYF. As DNA, the CDR3 is TGTGCCAGCAGTGAGGAGACCACAGATACGCAGTATTTT.

This chain uses TRBV28 with TRBJ2-3; 10 nucleotides line up with TRBD2. The germline CDR1 and CDR2 sequences are MDHEN and SYDVKM. V was clipped by 2 bases and J by 6 bases; unmatched bases: 8. CDR3 length: 16 residues. The CDR3 DNA reads TGTGCCAGCAGTTTAACGCGCCTAGCGGGAGTTGATACGCAGTATTTT. It specifies CASSLTRLAGVDTQYF.

The rearrangement uses TRBV28 and TRBJ2-6; 8 bases are a match to TRBD1. V shed 1 base, J shed 3 bases, and the junction held 2 bases outside the gene matches. This CDR3 comprises 16 residues. The germline gives CDR1 MDHEN, CDR2 SYDVKM. The CDR3, as DNA: TGTGCCAGCAGTTTATTACAGGGGGGTGGGGCCAACGTCCTGACTTTC. This sequence encodes CASSLLQGGGANVLTF.

The chain uses TRBV7-8 and TRBJ1-1; possibly TRBD1 for D (6 bases). Trimming removed 6 bases at V and 4 bases at J, with 18 bases between. Germline CDR1 and CDR2: SGHVS and FQNEAQ. This CDR3 is 15 amino acids long. The CDR3 here is CASSYKLRGATEAFF. CDR3 coding DNA: TGTGCCAGCAGTTATAAACTCAGGGGAGCCACTGAAGCTTTCTTT.